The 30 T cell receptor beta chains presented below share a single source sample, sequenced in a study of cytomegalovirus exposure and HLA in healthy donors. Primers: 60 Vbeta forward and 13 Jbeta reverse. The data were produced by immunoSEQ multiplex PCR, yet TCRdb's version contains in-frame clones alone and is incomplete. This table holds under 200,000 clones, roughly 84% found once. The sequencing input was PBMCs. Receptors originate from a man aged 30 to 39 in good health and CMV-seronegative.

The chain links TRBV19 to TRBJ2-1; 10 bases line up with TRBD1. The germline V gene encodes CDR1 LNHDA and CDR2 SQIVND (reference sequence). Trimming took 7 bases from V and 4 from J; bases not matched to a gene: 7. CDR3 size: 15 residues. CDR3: CASKARGQGYNEQFF. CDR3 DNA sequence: TGTGCCAGTAAAGCCCGGGGACAGGGGTACAATGAGCAGTTCTTC.

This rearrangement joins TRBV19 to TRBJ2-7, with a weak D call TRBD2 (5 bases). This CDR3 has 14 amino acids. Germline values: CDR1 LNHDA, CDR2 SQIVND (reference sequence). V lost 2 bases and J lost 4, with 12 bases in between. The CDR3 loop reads CASSIPGIGYEQYF. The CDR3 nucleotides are TGTGCCAGTAGTATACCCGGGATCGGTTACGAGCAGTACTTC.

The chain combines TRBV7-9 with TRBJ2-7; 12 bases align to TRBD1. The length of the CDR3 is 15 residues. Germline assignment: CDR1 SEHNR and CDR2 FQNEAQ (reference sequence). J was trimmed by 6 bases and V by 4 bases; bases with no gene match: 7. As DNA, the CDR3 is TGTGCCAGCAGCTCCACCGGGACAGGGGGCTCCGAGCAGTACTTC. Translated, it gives CASSSTGTGGSEQYF.

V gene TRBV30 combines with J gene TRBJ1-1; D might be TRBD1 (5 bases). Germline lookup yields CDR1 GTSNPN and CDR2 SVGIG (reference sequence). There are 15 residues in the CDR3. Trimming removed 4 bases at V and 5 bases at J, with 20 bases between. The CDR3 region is CAWKTGFLFRTEAFF. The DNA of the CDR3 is TGTGCCTGGAAAACAGGTTTCTTGTTTAGGACTGAAGCTTTCTTT.

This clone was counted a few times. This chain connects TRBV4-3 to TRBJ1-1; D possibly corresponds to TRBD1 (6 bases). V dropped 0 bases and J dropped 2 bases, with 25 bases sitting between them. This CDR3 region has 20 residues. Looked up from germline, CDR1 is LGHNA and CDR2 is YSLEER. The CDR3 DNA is TGCGCCAGCAGCCAAGAAGGGCCCGGGACACCCTATTGGCGTAACACTGAAGCTTTCTTT. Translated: CASSQEGPGTPYWRNTEAFF.

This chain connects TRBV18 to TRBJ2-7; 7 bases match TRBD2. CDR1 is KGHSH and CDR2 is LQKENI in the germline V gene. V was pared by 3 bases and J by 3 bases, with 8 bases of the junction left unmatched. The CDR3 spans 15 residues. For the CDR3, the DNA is TGTGCCAGCTCACCGGGGGGGGACCGGAGCTACGAGCAGTACTTC. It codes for CASSPGGDRSYEQYF.

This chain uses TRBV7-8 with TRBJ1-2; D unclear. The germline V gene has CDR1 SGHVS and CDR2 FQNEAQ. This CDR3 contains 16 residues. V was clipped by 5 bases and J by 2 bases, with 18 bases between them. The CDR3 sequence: CASSLGTGISNYGYTF. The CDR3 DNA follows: TGTGCCAGCAGCCTGGGTACCGGGATATCAAACTATGGCTACACCTTC.

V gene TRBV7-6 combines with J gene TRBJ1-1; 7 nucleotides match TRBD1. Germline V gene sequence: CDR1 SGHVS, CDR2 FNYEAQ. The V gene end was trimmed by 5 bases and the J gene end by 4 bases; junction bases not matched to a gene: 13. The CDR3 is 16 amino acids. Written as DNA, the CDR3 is TGTGCCAGCAGCCCAGGGGGAAAACGGCTAGGCACTGAAGCTTTCTTT. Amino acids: CASSPGGKRLGTEAFF.

CDR3 in amino acids: CASSLDPGIGVETQYF. The CDR3 DNA sequence: TGCGCCAGCAGCTTGGACCCAGGTATAGGGGTAGAGACCCAGTACTTC. This chain uses TRBV5-1 with TRBJ2-5, with D tentatively TRBD1 (5 bases). Germline V gives CDR1 SGHRS, CDR2 YFSETQ. Trimming left V 0 bases short and J 4 bases short, with 16 bases between. The CDR3 spans 16 residues.

The CDR3 region has the DNA TGCGCCAGCAGCTCCCCGGGACAGGGTCCCGAGCAGTACTTC. It encodes CASSSPGQGPEQYF. V is TRBV5-1 and J is TRBJ2-7, with 9 bases fitting TRBD1. With 3 bases clipped from V and 6 bases from J, the junction kept 7 bases outside the gene matches. The CDR3 covers 14 residues. Germline-derived CDR1 and CDR2 are SGHRS and YFSETQ.

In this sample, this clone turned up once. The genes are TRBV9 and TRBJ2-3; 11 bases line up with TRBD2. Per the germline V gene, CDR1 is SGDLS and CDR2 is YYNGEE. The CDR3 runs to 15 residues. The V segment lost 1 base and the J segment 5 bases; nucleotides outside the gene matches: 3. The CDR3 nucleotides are TGTGCCAGCAGCGTAATTAGCGGGAGGGGAGATACGCAGTATTTT. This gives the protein CASSVISGRGDTQYF.

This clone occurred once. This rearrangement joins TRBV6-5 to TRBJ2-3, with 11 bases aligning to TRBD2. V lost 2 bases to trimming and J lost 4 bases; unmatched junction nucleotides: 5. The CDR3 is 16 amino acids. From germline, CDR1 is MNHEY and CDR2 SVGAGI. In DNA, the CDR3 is TGTGCCAGCAGTTACACTAGCGGGAGTGTCGCAGATACGCAGTATTTT. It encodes CASSYTSGSVADTQYF.

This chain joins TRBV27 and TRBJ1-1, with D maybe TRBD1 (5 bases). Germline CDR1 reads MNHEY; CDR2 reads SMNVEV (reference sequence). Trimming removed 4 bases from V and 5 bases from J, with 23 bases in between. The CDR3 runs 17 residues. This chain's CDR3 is CASSSTYGGIGRTEAFF. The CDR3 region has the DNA TGTGCCAGCAGTTCCACGTATGGGGGGATTGGCAGAACTGAAGCTTTCTTT.

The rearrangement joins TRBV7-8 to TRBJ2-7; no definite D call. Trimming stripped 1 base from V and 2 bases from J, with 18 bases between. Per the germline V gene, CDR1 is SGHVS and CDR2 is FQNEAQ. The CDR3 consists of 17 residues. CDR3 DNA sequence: TGTGCCAGCAGCTTAGGGGCCGAAGTGGCCAGCCCCTACGAGCAGTACTTC. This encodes CASSLGAEVASPYEQYF.

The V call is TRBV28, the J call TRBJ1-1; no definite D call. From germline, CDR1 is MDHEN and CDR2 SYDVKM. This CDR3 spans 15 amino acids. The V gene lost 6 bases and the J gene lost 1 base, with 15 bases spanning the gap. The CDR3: CASRLGQSGNTEAFF. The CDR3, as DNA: TGTGCCAGCAGGTTAGGTCAATCGGGGAACACTGAAGCTTTCTTT.

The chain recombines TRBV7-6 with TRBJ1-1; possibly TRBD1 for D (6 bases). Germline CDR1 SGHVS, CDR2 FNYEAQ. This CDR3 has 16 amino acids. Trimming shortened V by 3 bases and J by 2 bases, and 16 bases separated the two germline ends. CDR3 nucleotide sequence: TGTGCCAGCAGCTTGGGGACAAGGGCCACAAACACTGAAGCTTTCTTT. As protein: CASSLGTRATNTEAFF.

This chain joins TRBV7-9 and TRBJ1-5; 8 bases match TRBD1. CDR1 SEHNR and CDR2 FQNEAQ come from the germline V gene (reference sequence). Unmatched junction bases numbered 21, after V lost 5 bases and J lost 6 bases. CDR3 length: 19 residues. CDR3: CASSRFRIGRGPCSQPQHF. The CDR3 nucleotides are TGTGCCAGCAGCCGCTTTAGGATCGGCAGGGGGCCTTGCAGTCAGCCCCAGCATTTT.

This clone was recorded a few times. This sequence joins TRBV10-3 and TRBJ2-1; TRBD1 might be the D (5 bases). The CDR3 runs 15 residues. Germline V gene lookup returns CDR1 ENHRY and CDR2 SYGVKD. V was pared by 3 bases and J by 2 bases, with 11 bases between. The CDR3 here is CAISDRVYPYNEQFF. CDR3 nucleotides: TGTGCCATCAGTGACAGGGTGTACCCCTACAATGAGCAGTTCTTC.

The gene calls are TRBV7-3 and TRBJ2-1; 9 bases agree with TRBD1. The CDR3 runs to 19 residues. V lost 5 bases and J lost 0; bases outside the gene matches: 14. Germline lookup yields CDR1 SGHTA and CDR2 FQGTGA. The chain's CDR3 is CASSPRTGAISSSYNEQFF. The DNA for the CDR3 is TGTGCCAGCAGCCCGCGGACAGGGGCGATTTCAAGCTCCTACAATGAGCAGTTCTTC.

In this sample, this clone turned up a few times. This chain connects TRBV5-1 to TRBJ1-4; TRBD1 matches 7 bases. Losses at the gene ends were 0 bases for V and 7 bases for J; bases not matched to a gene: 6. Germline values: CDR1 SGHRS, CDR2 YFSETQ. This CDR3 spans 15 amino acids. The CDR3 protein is CASSLGTGLGEKLFF. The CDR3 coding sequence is TGCGCCAGCAGCTTGGGGACAGGTCTAGGTGAAAAACTGTTTTTT.

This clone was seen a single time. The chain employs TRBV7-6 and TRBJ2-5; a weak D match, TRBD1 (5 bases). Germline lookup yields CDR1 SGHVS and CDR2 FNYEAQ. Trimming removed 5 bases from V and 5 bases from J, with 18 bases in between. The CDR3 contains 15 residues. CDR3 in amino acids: CASSPRTAGIETQYF. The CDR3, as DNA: TGTGCCAGCAGCCCCCGAACGGCAGGGATTGAGACCCAGTACTTC.

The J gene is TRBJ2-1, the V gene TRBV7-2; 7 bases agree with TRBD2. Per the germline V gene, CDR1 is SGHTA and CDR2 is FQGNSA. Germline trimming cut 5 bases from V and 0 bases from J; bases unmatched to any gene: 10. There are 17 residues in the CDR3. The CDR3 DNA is TGTGCCAGCAGCCTTAGGGAGGGTTGGAGCTCCTACAATGAGCAGTTCTTC. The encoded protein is CASSLREGWSSYNEQFF.

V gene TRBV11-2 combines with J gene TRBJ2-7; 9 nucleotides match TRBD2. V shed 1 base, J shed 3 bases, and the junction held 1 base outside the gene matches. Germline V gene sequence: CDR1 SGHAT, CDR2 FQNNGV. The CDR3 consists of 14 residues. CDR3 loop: CASSLGTSDYEQYF. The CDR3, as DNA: TGTGCCAGCAGCTTAGGGACTAGCGACTACGAGCAGTACTTC.

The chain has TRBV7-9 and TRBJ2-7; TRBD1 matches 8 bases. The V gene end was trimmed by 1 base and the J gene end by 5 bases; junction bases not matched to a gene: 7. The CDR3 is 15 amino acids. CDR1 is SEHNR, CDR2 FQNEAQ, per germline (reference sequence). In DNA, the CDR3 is TGTGCCAGCAGCTTAGGACAGGGGTTACCCAACGAGCAGTACTTC. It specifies CASSLGQGLPNEQYF. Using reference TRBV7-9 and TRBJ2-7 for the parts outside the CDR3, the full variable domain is DTGVSQNPRHKITKRGQNVTFRCDPISEHNRLYWYRQTLGQGPEFLTYFQNEAQLEKSRLLSDRFSAERPKGSFSTLEIQRTEQGDSAMYLCASSLGQGLPNEQYFGPGTRLTVT.

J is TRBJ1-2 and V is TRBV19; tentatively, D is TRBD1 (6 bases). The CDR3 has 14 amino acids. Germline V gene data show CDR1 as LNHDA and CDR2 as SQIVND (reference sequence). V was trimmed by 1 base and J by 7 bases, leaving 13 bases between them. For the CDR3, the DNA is TGTGCCAGTAGTATAGGCAGGACAGAGGGTGGCTACACCTTC. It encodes CASSIGRTEGGYTF.

The CDR3 DNA follows: TGTGCCAGCAGCTTATTTCCGGGGGAAGCGGTAAATCAAGAGACCCAGTACTTC. It codes for CASSLFPGEAVNQETQYF. J is TRBJ2-5 and V is TRBV7-6; maybe TRBD2 (6 bases). V lost 2 bases and J lost 2, with 21 bases in between. This CDR3 is 18 amino acids long. The germline V gene encodes CDR1 SGHVS and CDR2 FNYEAQ.

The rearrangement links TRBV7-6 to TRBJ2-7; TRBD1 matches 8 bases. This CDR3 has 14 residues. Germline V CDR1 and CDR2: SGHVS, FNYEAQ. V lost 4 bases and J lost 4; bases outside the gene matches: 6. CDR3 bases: TGTGCCAGCAGCTCCAGACAGGGGTCGTACGAGCAGTACTTC. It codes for CASSSRQGSYEQYF.

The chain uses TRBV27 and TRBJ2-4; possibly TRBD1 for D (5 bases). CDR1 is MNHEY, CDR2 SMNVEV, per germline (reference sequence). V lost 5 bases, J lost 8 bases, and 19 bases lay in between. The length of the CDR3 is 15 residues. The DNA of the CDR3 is TGTGCCAGCAGTCCTTGGTTAGGGGCTTGGGACATTCAGTACTTC. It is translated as CASSPWLGAWDIQYF.

DNA for the CDR3: TGTGCCAGCAGCTCCGGGACAGGCGATCATCAAGAGACCCAGTACTTC. Amino acid sequence: CASSSGTGDHQETQYF. J is TRBJ2-5 and V is TRBV11-3; TRBD1 matches at 8 bases. Looked up from germline, CDR1 is SGHNT and CDR2 is YENEEA. This CDR3 is built from 16 residues. With 4 bases clipped from V and 2 bases from J, the junction kept 9 bases outside the gene matches.

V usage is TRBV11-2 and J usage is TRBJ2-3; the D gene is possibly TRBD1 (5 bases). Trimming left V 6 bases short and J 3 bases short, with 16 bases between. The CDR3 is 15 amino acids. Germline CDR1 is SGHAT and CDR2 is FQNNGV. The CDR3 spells CASRPGRRGTDTQYF. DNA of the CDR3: TGTGCCAGCAGACCGGGTCGTAGGGGTACAGATACGCAGTATTTT. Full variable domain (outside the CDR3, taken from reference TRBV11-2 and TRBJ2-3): EAGVAQSPRYKIIEKRQSVAFWCNPISGHATLYWYQQILGQGPKLLIQFQNNGVVDDSQLPKDRFSAERLKGVDSTLKIQPAKLEDSAVYLCASRPGRRGTDTQYFGPGTRLTVL.